The 8 T cell receptor beta chains listed next were all sequenced from one sample in a study of glioma-infiltrating T cells. Using RNA template, CDR3s of TCR alpha and beta were amplified with iRepertoire arm-PCR. TCRdb fed the multiplex PCR reads into MiXCR, producing one record per CDR3 protein. The repertoire holds about 140,000 distinct CDR3 sequences, with roughly 43% as singletons. The material sequenced was glioma tissue, nonneoplastic brain tissue, or PBMCs (not recorded which). The receptor set was obtained from a human donor with low-grade glioma or glioblastoma, undergoing nonglioma brain surgery, or in good health (not recorded which).

This clonotype has at least ten counts. This chain connects TRBV6-1 to TRBJ2-7; unclear D gene. With 1 base removed from V and 10 bases from J, the gap between germline ends came to 17 bases. The CDR3 contains 14 residues. Germline CDR1 MNHNS, CDR2 SASEGT. The chain's CDR3 is CASSEEARQDGQYF. In DNA, the CDR3 is TGTGCCAGCAGTGAAGAGGCCAGGCAGGACGGCCAGTACTTC.

The V gene is TRBV28, the J gene TRBJ2-7, with D possibly being TRBD1 or TRBD2 (5 bases each). CDR3 size: 15 residues. The V end was cut by 5 bases, the J end by 2 bases, with 16 bases between. In germline, CDR1 is MDHEN, CDR2 SYDVKM. CDR3 sequence (DNA): TGTGCCAGCAGTATCCCCGGGGCTGGGCCCTACGAGCAGTACTTC. Translated: CASSIPGAGPYEQYF.

The chain carries TRBV2 and TRBJ2-3; D tentatively fits TRBD1 or TRBD2 (5 bases each). The CDR3 spans 14 residues. V was pared by 7 bases and J by 4 bases, with 15 bases between. In germline, CDR1 is SNHLY, CDR2 FYNNEI. In DNA, the CDR3 is TGTGCCAGCAATGTGGGGGTCGTCGCAGATACGCAGTATTTT. Protein product: CASNVGVVADTQYF.

The chain carries TRBV6-6 and TRBJ1-1; D might be TRBD1 (5 bases). V lost 2 bases and J lost 4, with 8 bases in between. CDR1 and CDR2 from the germline V gene are MNHNY and SVGAGI (reference sequence). The CDR3 loop spans 13 amino acids. The CDR3 loop reads CASSYQGTTEAFF. The DNA for the CDR3 is TGTGCCAGCAGTTACCAGGGAACCACTGAAGCTTTCTTT.

Only a few counts were recorded for this clonotype. The V and J genes are TRBV10-3 and TRBJ2-3; no reliable D call. V was cut by 2 bases and J by 4 bases, with 10 bases left in between. This CDR3 has 14 amino acids. CDR1 and CDR2 (germline): ENHRY, SYGVKD. CDR3 amino acids: CAISEARVADTQYF. CDR3 nucleotide sequence: TGTGCCATCAGTGAGGCTAGGGTTGCAGATACGCAGTATTTT.

Comments on this clonotype: An end of the junction differs from the germline gene, which may be a read error. V is TRBV6-2 or TRBV6-3 and J is TRBJ1-1, with D perhaps TRBD1 (6 bases). The germline V gene has CDR1 MNHEY and CDR2 SVGEGT. This CDR3 region has 15 residues. The CDR3 loop reads CASTRGQTLNTEALF. CDR3 coding DNA: TGTGCCAGCACCAGAGGACAGACTTTGAACACTGAAGCTTTATTT.

V gene TRBV27 combines with J gene TRBJ2-1, with 10 nucleotides matching TRBD1. Losses at the gene ends were 5 bases for V and 8 bases for J; bases not matched to a gene: 9. CDR1 and CDR2 from the germline V gene are MNHEY and SMNVEV (reference sequence). CDR3 length: 15 amino acids. The CDR3: CASSPDRGLWDEQFF. The CDR3 DNA sequence: TGTGCCAGCAGTCCCGACAGGGGGCTTTGGGATGAGCAGTTCTTC.

This clonotype turned up a few times. The rearrangement links TRBV28 to TRBJ2-7, with D unclear. Germline assignment: CDR1 MDHEN and CDR2 SYDVKM. The ends were cut back, 6 bases at V and 4 bases at J, with 10 bases in the middle. The CDR3 extends over 12 amino acids. CDR3 nucleotides: TGTGCCAGCAGAAGGACCGGTTACGAGCAGTACTTC. It specifies CASRRTGYEQYF.